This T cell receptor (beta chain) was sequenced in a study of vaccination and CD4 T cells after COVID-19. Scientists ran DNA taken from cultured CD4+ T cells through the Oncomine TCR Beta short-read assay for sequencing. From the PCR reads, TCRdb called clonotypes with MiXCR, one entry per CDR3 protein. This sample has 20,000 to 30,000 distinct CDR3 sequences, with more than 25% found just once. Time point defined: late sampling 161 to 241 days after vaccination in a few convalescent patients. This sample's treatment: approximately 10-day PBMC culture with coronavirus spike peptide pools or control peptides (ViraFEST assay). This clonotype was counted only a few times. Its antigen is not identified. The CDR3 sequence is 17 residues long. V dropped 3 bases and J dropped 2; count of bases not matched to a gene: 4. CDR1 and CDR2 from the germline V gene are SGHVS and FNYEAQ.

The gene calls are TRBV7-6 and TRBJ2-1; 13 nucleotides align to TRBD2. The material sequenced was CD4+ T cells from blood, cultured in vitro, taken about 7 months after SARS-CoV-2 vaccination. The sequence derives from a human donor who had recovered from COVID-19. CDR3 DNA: TGTGCCAGCAGCTTGGGGACTAGCGGGAAAGCCTACAATGAGCAGTTCTTC. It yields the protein CASSLGTSGKAYNEQFF.